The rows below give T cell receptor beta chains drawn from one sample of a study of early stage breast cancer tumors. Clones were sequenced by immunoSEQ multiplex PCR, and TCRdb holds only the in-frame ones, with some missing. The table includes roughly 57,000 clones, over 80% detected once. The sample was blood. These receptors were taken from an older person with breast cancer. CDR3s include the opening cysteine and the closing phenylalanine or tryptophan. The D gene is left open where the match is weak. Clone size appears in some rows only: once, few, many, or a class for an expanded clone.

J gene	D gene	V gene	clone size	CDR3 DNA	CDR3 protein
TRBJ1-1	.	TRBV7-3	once	TGTGCCAGCAGCTTATGGAGCGACACTGAAGCTTTCTTT	CASSLWSDTEAFF
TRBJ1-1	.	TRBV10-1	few	TGCGCCAGCAGTGATGAGAAGAACACTGAAGCTTTCTTT	CASSDEKNTEAFF
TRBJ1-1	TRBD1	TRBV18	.	TGTGCCAGCTCACCCTTGTCTAAACAGGGGGGGGCTTTCTTT	CASSPLSKQGGAFF
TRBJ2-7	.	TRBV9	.	TGTGCCAGCAGCGTAGCGGGTACAACCTACGAGCAGTACTTC	CASSVAGTTYEQYF
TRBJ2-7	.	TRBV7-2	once	TGTGCCAGCAGCCCGAACTTCCGAGGCGAGCAGTACTTC	CASSPNFRGEQYF
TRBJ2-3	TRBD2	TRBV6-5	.	TGTGCCACCTCGACTAGCGGGGGAAAAGATACGCAGTATTTT	CATSTSGGKDTQYF
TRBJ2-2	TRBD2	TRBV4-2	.	TGTGCCAGCAGCCAGAGTTGGCGGGGGACGAACACCGGGGAGCTGTTTTTT	CASSQSWRGTNTGELFF
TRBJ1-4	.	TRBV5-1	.	TGCGCCAGCAAGGTCTCAACAGCAACTAATGAAAAACTGTTTTTT	CASKVSTATNEKLFF
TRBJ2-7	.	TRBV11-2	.	TGTGCCAGCAGCTTAGGGGGCCATTCCTACGAGCAGTACTTC	CASSLGGHSYEQYF
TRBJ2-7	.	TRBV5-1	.	TGCGCCAGCAGCTTGTTTCGGGGGAACTACGAGCAGTACTTC	CASSLFRGNYEQYF
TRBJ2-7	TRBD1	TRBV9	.	TGTGCCAGCAGCGTAGTTAGGGGGCACCGAGAGCAGTACTTC	CASSVVRGHREQYF
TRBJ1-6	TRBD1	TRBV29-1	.	TGCAGCGTTAAGACAGGGTACTCTAATTCACCCCTCCACTTT	CSVKTGYSNSPLHF
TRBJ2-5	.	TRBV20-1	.	TGCAGTGCTACTAGCGAAAGGACCCAGTACTTC	CSATSERTQYF